These T cell receptor beta chains were read from a single sample in a study of T cells in Graves' hyperthyroidism and ophthalmopathy. TCRdb reanalysed the multiplex PCR reads using MiXCR and keeps one entry per CDR3 protein. The table shows roughly 630,000 distinct CDR3 sequences, with around a sixth occurring only once. The specimen sequenced was blood. Receptor source: a woman younger than 45 with Graves' hyperthyroidism. CDR3s include the opening cysteine and the closing phenylalanine or tryptophan. A D gene is named only where the DNA matches it firmly. For some rows the clone size is stated as once, few or many, or as a class when expanded; others skip it.

abundance: few
d_gene: TRBD2
j_gene: TRBJ2-1
v_gene: TRBV10-1
CDR3nt: TGCGCCAGCAGCGAGGGGACTAGCGACTACAATGAGCAGTTCTTC
CDR3aa: CASSEGTSDYNEQFF

abundance: many
d_gene: -
j_gene: TRBJ2-3
v_gene: TRBV7-3
CDR3nt: TGTGCCAGCAGCTTTAGTGGTGGAGTCCCAGATACGCAGTATTTT
CDR3aa: CASSFSGGVPDTQYF

abundance: -
d_gene: -
j_gene: TRBJ2-3
v_gene: TRBV6-2/TRBV6-3
CDR3nt: TGTGCCAGCAGTTACTGGGGTGGGGGCGGCGGCACAGATACGCAGTATTTT
CDR3aa: CASSYWGGGGGTDTQYF

abundance: -
d_gene: -
j_gene: TRBJ2-1
v_gene: TRBV29-1
CDR3nt: TGCAGCGTTGAAGTGCCCGCCTCCTACAATGAGCAGTTCTTC
CDR3aa: CSVEVPASYNEQFF

abundance: many
d_gene: -
j_gene: TRBJ2-7
v_gene: TRBV6-1
CDR3nt: TGTGCCAGCACTGCCCTTGTTTCTGATAGCAGCAACGAGCAGTACTTC
CDR3aa: CASTALVSDSSNEQYF

abundance: few
d_gene: TRBD1
j_gene: TRBJ1-2
v_gene: TRBV15
CDR3nt: TGTGCCACCAGCAGAGGGACAGGGGTCCAGTTCGGCACCTTC
CDR3aa: CATSRGTGVQFGTF

abundance: -
d_gene: -
j_gene: TRBJ2-7
v_gene: TRBV20-1
CDR3nt: TGCAGTGCTAGCCAATCTAGGACAGCTCAGTACGAGCAGTACTTC
CDR3aa: CSASQSRTAQYEQYF

abundance: -
d_gene: TRBD2
j_gene: TRBJ2-1
v_gene: TRBV20-1
CDR3nt: TGCAGTGCTAGGAGGGAGGGTCTAGCTGGGGAGCAGTTCTTC
CDR3aa: CSARREGLAGEQFF

abundance: many
d_gene: -
j_gene: TRBJ2-5
v_gene: TRBV6-1
CDR3nt: TGTGCCAGCAGAGAAGTGGGAAGCGGAGAGACCCAGTACTTC
CDR3aa: CASREVGSGETQYF

abundance: many
d_gene: TRBD1
j_gene: TRBJ2-3
v_gene: TRBV5-1
CDR3nt: TGCGCCAGTGCGGACAGGGTGGGCACAGATACGCAGTATTTT
CDR3aa: CASADRVGTDTQYF

abundance: many
d_gene: TRBD2
j_gene: TRBJ2-2
v_gene: TRBV11-1
CDR3nt: TGTGCCAGCAGCTCCACTAGCGGGAGTACCGGGGAGCTGTTTTTT
CDR3aa: CASSSTSGSTGELFF

abundance: many
d_gene: -
j_gene: TRBJ2-1
v_gene: TRBV6-6
CDR3nt: TGTGCCAGCAGTTACTCGGCGAAAGAGGAGGTCTTCTACAATGAGCAGTTCTTC
CDR3aa: CASSYSAKEEVFYNEQFF

abundance: many
d_gene: -
j_gene: TRBJ2-7
v_gene: TRBV28
CDR3nt: TGTGCCAGCAGGGAACGGGAGTGGGGCGAGCAGTACTTC
CDR3aa: CASREREWGEQYF

abundance: -
d_gene: TRBD1
j_gene: TRBJ2-7
v_gene: TRBV6-2/TRBV6-3
CDR3nt: TGTGCCAGCAGTTACATGAGAGCCGGGACAGGGCGACCTTTGGAGCAGTACTTC
CDR3aa: CASSYMRAGTGRPLEQYF

abundance: few
d_gene: TRBD2
j_gene: TRBJ2-1
v_gene: TRBV27
CDR3nt: TGTGCCAGCGGGAGGGGCGGAACTGAACTTGGCAGAGGGCAGTTCTTC
CDR3aa: CASGRGGTELGRGQFF

abundance: -
d_gene: TRBD1
j_gene: TRBJ1-1
v_gene: TRBV7-2
CDR3nt: TGTGTCAGCAGCTTAGTCCGGGACAGTATGAACACTGAAGCTTTCTTT
CDR3aa: CVSSLVRDSMNTEAFF

abundance: few
d_gene: -
j_gene: TRBJ2-3
v_gene: TRBV27
CDR3nt: TGTGCCAGCAGCCCCGCTGGGGGGTGGGCAGATACGCAGTATTTT
CDR3aa: CASSPAGGWADTQYF

abundance: few
d_gene: -
j_gene: TRBJ1-2
v_gene: TRBV6-6
CDR3nt: TGTGCCAGCAGTTACCGCGACAGAAAAAACTATGGCTACACCTTC
CDR3aa: CASSYRDRKNYGYTF

abundance: -
d_gene: -
j_gene: TRBJ1-6
v_gene: TRBV5-4
CDR3nt: TGTGCCAGCAGCTTGGCTCAGGGGAAGGAATCACCCCTCCACTTT
CDR3aa: CASSLAQGKESPLHF